This T cell receptor (beta chain) emerged from a study of blood T cell repertoires in COVID-19 (dated by TCRdb to the early 2020s). Regarding the research as a whole: The collaborator samples originated in the United States, Italy and Spain and spanned the acute and convalescent phases of COVID-19. Deeply sampled blood TCRbeta repertoires from subjects exposed to, actively infected with, or recovered from COVID-19 were included in the dataset. HLA class I and class II types, where available, came from metadata supplied by the sample provider rather than from assay-based typing. The repertoires were made available in a free public database intended to serve as a resource for research on the immune response to SARS-CoV-2. A de-identified subject ID, COVID-19 status, age in years and sex were almost always included in the sample metadata. Samples were obtained from the ongoing ImmuneRACE study (first 160 participants) and from about 1,300 subjects provided by 6 global collaborators. The prospective study material was composed of cDNA or gDNA derived from T cells, B-cell-depleted T cells, or PBMCs.

Study-level results and caveats: How much clinical and demographic metadata was included differed by source and by participant, and the metadata was provided uncurated.

The immunoSEQ Assay, a bias-controlled multiplex PCR, was used to amplify TCRbeta CDR3 regions from genomic DNA. On the authors' methods: Nucleated cell counts per sample were estimated from amplification of reference gene primers within the assay. To quantify the absolute abundance of each unique TCRbeta CDR3 rearrangement, sequence reads were collapsed and filtered. For each sample, productive Simpson clonality was calculated as the square root of Simpson's diversity index over productive rearrangements. Here the immuneACCESS table is served through TCRdb, limited to in-frame sequences with V and J called. Missing clones are a known gap in these copies; in checked studies unresolved V genes cover under half, and the rest lacks a known reason. From that table come the V and J calls and clone size; the DNA was used to work out D and trimming. The sample data list about 200,000 clones, and about nine tenths of these were observed just once. Around 1.5% of the sample goes to the ten largest clones.

A note on this clone: This clone's antigen is unknown. No base-level quality is on record; no much larger clone is a single base apart.

Collaborating institutions collected whole blood in K2EDTA tubes following their own protocols. For TCRbeta analysis, collaborators shipped samples in one of three forms: frozen whole blood, isolated PBMCs, or DNA extracted from either of those sample types. The TCR comes from a man aged 18 to 35 with active or convalescent COVID-19. Sequenced sample: peripheral blood.

The CDR3 sequence is CASSPTGRSYNEQFF. The DNA sequence reads TGTGCCAGCAGCCCAACAGGTCGTTCCTACAATGAGCAGTTCTTC. The sequence joins TRBV7-3 to TRBJ2-1, and perhaps TRBD1 as D gene, on 5 matching bases. V is reduced by 5 bases and J by 1 base, leaving a spacing of 12 bases between them. Per the germline V gene, SGHTA is the CDR1 and FQGTGA is the CDR2. The CDR3 holds 15 amino acids from the cysteine to the phenylalanine. Only CDR3 DNA is held: 45 bases, read in frame from base 1.